The rows below give T cell receptor beta chains drawn from one sample of a study of T cells in Graves' hyperthyroidism and ophthalmopathy. TCRdb ran MiXCR on the multiplex PCR reads and lists one entry per CDR3 protein. The data contain approximately 400,000 distinct CDR3 sequences, approximately 15% of them singletons. The sample taken for sequencing was blood. The receptors shown here come from a woman aged 60 to 75 with Graves' hyperthyroidism. Both conserved end residues are part of each CDR3. A D gene is named only where the DNA matches it firmly. Expanded clones are given a class, and other clones once, few, many or no size at all.

clone size	V gene	J gene	D gene	CDR3 DNA	CDR3 protein
few	TRBV5-1	TRBJ2-5	TRBD1	TGCGCCAGCAGTCGACAGGGCACCAGAGAGACCCAGTACTTC	CASSRQGTRETQYF
many	TRBV20-1	TRBJ2-1	.	TGCAGTGCTAGAGATCCCAGGGGAGGGCACCATGAGCAGTTCTTC	CSARDPRGGHHEQFF
few	TRBV20-1	TRBJ2-3	.	TGCAGTGCTAGAGTAGCGGAGAGCACAGATACGCAGTATTTT	CSARVAESTDTQYF
few	TRBV29-1	TRBJ1-1	.	TGCAGCTCGGGGGAGGTTGAAGCTTTCTTT	CSSGEVEAFF
few	TRBV28	TRBJ2-2	.	TGTGCCAGCAGTTTGGGAGGTCTCGTAGCCGGGGAGCTGTTTTTT	CASSLGGLVAGELFF
many	TRBV4-1	TRBJ2-5	.	TGCGCCAGCAGCCAAGATAGTGTATTACAGGGAGGCGAGACCCAGTACTTC	CASSQDSVLQGGETQYF
many	TRBV11-2	TRBJ2-1	TRBD2	TGTGCCAGCAGCATAGGACTAGCGGGTTACAATGAGCAGTTCTTC	CASSIGLAGYNEQFF
many	TRBV11-1	TRBJ2-1	TRBD1	TGTGCCAGCAGCTTTGACAGGGGAAACTACAATGAGCAGTTCTTC	CASSFDRGNYNEQFF
.	TRBV29-1	TRBJ2-2	.	TGCAGCGTTGAAGGGGGTTGGACCGGGGAGCTGTTTTTT	CSVEGGWTGELFF
.	TRBV6-2/TRBV6-3	TRBJ2-7	TRBD1	TGTGCCAGCACCTCAAGGACAGGGTTTCTCTACGAGCAGTACTTC	CASTSRTGFLYEQYF
many	TRBV6-1	TRBJ2-7	TRBD1	TGTGCCAGCAGATTATTCACAGGGGCCAGCTACGAGCAGTACTTC	CASRLFTGASYEQYF
.	TRBV5-1	TRBJ2-7	.	TGCGCCAGCAGCGACAGGACAGGGAGGGACGAGCAGTACTTC	CASSDRTGRDEQYF
few	TRBV5-4	TRBJ2-4	TRBD1	TGTGCCAGCAGCTCGGGACAGGAGGGCATTCAGTACTTC	CASSSGQEGIQYF
.	TRBV30	TRBJ2-7	TRBD1	TGTGCCTGGGCCCGGACAGGATTTGCCTACGAGCAGTACTTC	CAWARTGFAYEQYF
many	TRBV3-1	TRBJ1-2	.	TGTGCCAGCAGCCAAGATGCGGGGCTTGGCTACACCTTC	CASSQDAGLGYTF
many	TRBV3-1	TRBJ2-1	TRBD2	TGTGCCAGCAGCCATCCACGAGCGGGAGGGCCTTTGATTGGTGAGTTCTTC	CASSHPRAGGPLIGEFF
.	TRBV29-1	TRBJ2-7	TRBD1	TGCAGCGTTAACAGGGGGCAGAGCTCCTACGAGCAGTACTTC	CSVNRGQSSYEQYF
.	TRBV4-1	TRBJ2-7	.	TGCGCCAGCAGCCAAGTTTCCGACAGGAACGAGCAGTACTTC	CASSQVSDRNEQYF
few	TRBV2	TRBJ1-5	.	TGTGCCAGCAGGGGCGGTCTTAATCAGCCCCAGCATTTT	CASRGGLNQPQHF
.	TRBV6-1	TRBJ2-3	.	TGTGCCAGCAGTTTTGGGGCCCTAGTAAGCACAGATACGCAGTATTTT	CASSFGALVSTDTQYF
many	TRBV6-6	TRBJ2-7	.	TGTGCCAGCAGTTACTCTCCGCAGGGGACCTACAGGACCTACGAGCAGTACTTC	CASSYSPQGTYRTYEQYF
many	TRBV5-1	TRBJ1-4	.	TGCGCCAGCAGCTTGGCGCAGACTAATGAAAAACTGTTTTTT	CASSLAQTNEKLFF
many	TRBV5-1	TRBJ1-1	.	TGCGCCAGCAGCTTGGAAGGACCTGAAGCTTTCTTT	CASSLEGPEAFF
few	TRBV6-1	TRBJ1-1	.	TGTGCCAGCAGTCCTCTCGGGACGCTGGGCACTGAAGCTTTCTTT	CASSPLGTLGTEAFF
many	TRBV10-3	TRBJ2-3	.	TGTGCCGCTCAAACCGCTAAAGCCAGCCACACAGATACGCAGTATTTT	CAAQTAKASHTDTQYF
many	TRBV30	TRBJ1-1	.	TGTGCCTGGGGGGCAGATGAAGCTTTCTTT	CAWGADEAFF
few	TRBV29-1	TRBJ2-1	.	TGCAGCGCTGGGAGGTATGAGCAGTTCTTC	CSAGRYEQFF
many	TRBV19	TRBJ2-7	TRBD2	TGTGCCAGTAGGTCCGGGACTAGCGGGTACGAGCAGTACTTC	CASRSGTSGYEQYF
.	TRBV27	TRBJ1-5	TRBD1	TGTGCCAGCAGCCCTACCCGACAGGGGGGAGAGCCCCAGCATTTT	CASSPTRQGGEPQHF
many	TRBV7-8	TRBJ1-1	TRBD1	TGTGCCAGCAGCAGATACCGGGACAGACGCTTTTCGATTACTGAAGCTTTCTTT	CASSRYRDRRFSITEAFF
many	TRBV28	TRBJ1-2	.	TGTGCCAGCAGCCGAGGTCGGGTATATGGCTACACCTTC	CASSRGRVYGYTF
many	TRBV5-1	TRBJ2-1	.	TGCGCCAGCAGCTTGGGCGACAGGGAGGCCGACAATGAGCAGTTCTTC	CASSLGDREADNEQFF
.	TRBV5-1	TRBJ2-3	.	TGCGCCAGCAGCTTCCCGGGGAGCACAGATACGCAGTATTTT	CASSFPGSTDTQYF
few	TRBV6-4	TRBJ2-5	.	TGTGCCAGCAGTGGAAGGGGCGCTGAGACCCAGTACTTC	CASSGRGAETQYF
many	TRBV12-3/TRBV12-4	TRBJ1-3	TRBD1	TGTGCCAGCAGTAAGCCGGGACAGCCTGGAAACACCATATATTTT	CASSKPGQPGNTIYF
many	TRBV30	TRBJ1-6	TRBD1	TGTGCCTGGACTGCCGGGACAGGCTCTAATTCACCCCTCCACTTT	CAWTAGTGSNSPLHF
.	TRBV12-3/TRBV12-4	TRBJ1-4	.	TGTGCCAGCAGTTTAGTGGCATCTAATGAAAAACTGTTTTTT	CASSLVASNEKLFF
.	TRBV12-5	TRBJ2-4	TRBD1	TGTGCTAGTGGCCCGACAGGGGCCAAAAACATTCAGTACTTC	CASGPTGAKNIQYF
few	TRBV19	TRBJ1-1	TRBD1	TGTGCCAGTAGGTTAAAGGGACAGACCTCCACTGAAGCTTTCTTT	CASRLKGQTSTEAFF
.	TRBV6-1	TRBJ2-7	TRBD2	TGTGCCAACAGAGCCAGCGGGAGGGATCCCTACGAGCAGTACTTC	CANRASGRDPYEQYF
many	TRBV18	TRBJ2-2	.	TGTGCCAGCTCACCACTGTCGAACACCGGGGAGCTGTTTTTT	CASSPLSNTGELFF
many	TRBV7-9	TRBJ1-6	TRBD1	TGTGCCAGCAGCCCCGGACAGGACCATTCACCCCTCCACTTT	CASSPGQDHSPLHF
.	TRBV5-4	TRBJ2-1	.	TGTGCCAGCAGCTCTACAAGTTCGAATGAGCAGTTCTTC	CASSSTSSNEQFF
few	TRBV7-9	TRBJ1-1	TRBD1	TGTGCCAGCAGCTTGGGACAGGGAATCACTGAAGCTTTCTTT	CASSLGQGITEAFF
many	TRBV20-1	TRBJ2-7	.	TGCAGTGCTAGAGACGCTCTGGCGGGACCAGGCTACGAGCAGTACTTC	CSARDALAGPGYEQYF
many	TRBV5-4	TRBJ2-1	TRBD2	TGTGCCAGCAGCTTGGGACTAGCGGGAGGTCAAAATGAGCAGTTCTTC	CASSLGLAGGQNEQFF
many	TRBV10-1	TRBJ2-1	TRBD1	TGCGCCAGCAGTGGCCGCAGGGGGCTCCACACCTACAATGAGCAGTTCTTC	CASSGRRGLHTYNEQFF
many	TRBV7-3	TRBJ2-1	TRBD2	TGTGCCAGCAGTTCCGCAGGACTAGCAGCCTACAATGAGCAGTTCTTC	CASSSAGLAAYNEQFF
many	TRBV10-3	TRBJ2-7	TRBD2	TGTGCCATCAGTGGGACTAGCGGGACCTACGAGCAGTACTTC	CAISGTSGTYEQYF